This T cell receptor (beta chain) was sequenced during a study of blood T cell repertoires in COVID-19. TCRdb keeps only in-frame clones here, not all; method: immunoSEQ multiplex PCR. The table lists about 250,000 clones, 88% of them singletons, with roughly 0.8% in the top ten. CDR1 is LNHDA and CDR2 is SQIVND in the germline V gene (reference sequence). With 4 bases removed from V and 8 bases from J, the gap between germline ends came to 14 bases. The length of the CDR3 is 14 residues. The chain links TRBV19 to TRBJ1-4; D is possibly TRBD1 (5 bases). The specimen sequenced was peripheral blood. The clonotype was recovered from a woman between 25 and 40 years old with acute or convalescent COVID-19. The CDR3 region is CASSTQGLREKLFF. As DNA, the CDR3 is TGTGCCAGTAGTACGCAGGGACTGCGGGAAAAACTGTTTTTT.